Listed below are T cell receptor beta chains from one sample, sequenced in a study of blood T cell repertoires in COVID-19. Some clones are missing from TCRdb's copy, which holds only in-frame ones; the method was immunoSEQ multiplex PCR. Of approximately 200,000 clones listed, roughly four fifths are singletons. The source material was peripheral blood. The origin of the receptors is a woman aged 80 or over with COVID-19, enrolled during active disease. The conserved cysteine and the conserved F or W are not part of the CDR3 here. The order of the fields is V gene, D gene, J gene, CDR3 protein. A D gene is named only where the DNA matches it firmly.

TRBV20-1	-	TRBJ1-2	SARIHDGYT
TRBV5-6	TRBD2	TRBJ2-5	ASSFMSPSGSGETQY
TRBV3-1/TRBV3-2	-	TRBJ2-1	ASSQGVAHTYNEQF
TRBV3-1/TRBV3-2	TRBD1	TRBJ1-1	ASSQAGGLDTEAF
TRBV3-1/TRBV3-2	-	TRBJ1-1	ASSLSTANTEAF
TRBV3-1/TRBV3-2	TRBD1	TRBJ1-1	ASSQPGTDTEAF
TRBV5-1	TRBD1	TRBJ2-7	ASSWGQGKGYEQY
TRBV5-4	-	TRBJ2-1	ASSPTVPNEQF
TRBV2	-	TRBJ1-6	ASREGRGPTSPLH
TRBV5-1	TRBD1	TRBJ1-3	ASSYGQGGGNTIY
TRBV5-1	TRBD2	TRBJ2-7	ASSVAGVGANEQY
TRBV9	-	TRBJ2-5	ASSVHQGKETQY
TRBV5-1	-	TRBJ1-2	ASSLASGEGYT
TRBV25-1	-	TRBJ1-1	ASRVTGGNTEAF